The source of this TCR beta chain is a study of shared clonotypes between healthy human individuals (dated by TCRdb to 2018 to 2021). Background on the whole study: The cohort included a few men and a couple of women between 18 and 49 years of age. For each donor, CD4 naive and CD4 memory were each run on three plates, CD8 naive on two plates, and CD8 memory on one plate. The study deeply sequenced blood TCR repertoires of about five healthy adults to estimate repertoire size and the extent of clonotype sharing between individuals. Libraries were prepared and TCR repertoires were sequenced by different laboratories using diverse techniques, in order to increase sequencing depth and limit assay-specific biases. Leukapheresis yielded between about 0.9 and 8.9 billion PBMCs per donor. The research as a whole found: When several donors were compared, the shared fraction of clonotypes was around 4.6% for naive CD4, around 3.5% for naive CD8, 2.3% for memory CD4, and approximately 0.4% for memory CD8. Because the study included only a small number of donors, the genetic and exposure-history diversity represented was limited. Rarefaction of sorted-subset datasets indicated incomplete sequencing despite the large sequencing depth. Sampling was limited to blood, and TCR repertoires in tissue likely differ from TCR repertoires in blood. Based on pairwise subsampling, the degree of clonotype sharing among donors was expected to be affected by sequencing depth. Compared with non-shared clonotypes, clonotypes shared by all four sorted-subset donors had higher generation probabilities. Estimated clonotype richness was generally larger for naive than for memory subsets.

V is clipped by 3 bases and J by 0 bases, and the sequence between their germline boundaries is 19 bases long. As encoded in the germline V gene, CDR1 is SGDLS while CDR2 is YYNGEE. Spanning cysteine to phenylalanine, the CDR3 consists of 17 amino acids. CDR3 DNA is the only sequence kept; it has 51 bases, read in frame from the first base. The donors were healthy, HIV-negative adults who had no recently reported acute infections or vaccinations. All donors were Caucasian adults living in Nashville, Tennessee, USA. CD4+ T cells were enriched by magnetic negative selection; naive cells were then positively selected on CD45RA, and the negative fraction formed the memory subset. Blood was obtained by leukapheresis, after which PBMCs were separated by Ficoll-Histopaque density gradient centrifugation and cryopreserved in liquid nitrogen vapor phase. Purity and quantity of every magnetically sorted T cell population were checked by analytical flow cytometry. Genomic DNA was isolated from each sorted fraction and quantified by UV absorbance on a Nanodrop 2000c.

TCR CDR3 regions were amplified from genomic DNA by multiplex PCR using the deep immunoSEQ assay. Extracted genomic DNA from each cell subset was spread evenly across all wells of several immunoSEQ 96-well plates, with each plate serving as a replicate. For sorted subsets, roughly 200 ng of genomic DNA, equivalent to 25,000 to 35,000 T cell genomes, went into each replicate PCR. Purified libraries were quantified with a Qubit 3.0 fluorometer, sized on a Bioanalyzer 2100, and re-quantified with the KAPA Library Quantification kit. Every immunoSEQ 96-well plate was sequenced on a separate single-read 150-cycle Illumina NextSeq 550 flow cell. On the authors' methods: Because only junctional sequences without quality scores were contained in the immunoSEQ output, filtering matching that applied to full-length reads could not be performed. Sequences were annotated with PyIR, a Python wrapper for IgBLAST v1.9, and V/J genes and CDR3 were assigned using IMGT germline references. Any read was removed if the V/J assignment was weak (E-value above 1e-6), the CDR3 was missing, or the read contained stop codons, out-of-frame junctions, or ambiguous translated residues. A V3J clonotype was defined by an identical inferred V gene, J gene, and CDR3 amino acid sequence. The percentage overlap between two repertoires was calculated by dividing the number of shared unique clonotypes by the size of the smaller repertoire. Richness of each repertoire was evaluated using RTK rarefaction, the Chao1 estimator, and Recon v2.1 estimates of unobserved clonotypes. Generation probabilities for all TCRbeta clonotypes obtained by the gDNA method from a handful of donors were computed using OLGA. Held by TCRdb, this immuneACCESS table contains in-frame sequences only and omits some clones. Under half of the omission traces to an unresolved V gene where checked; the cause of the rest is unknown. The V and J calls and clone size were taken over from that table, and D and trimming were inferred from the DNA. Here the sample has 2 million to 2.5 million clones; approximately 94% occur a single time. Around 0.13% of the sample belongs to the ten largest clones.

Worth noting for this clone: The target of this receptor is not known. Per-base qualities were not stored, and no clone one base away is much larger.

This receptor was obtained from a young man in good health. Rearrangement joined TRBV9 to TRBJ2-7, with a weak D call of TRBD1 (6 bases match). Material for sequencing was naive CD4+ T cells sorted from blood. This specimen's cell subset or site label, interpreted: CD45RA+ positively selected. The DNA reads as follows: TGTGCCAGCAGCGCCAGAGGACAGTTCCCTTACTCCTACGAGCAGTACTTC. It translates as CASSARGQFPYSYEQYF. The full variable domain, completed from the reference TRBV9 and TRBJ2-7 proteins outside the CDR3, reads DSGVTQTPKHLITATGQRVTLRCSPRSGDLSVYWYQQSLDQGLQFLIQYYNGEERAKGNILERFSAQQFPDLHSELNLSSLELGDSALYFCASSARGQFPYSYEQYFGPGTRLTVT.